This TCR beta chain was documented in a study of glioma-infiltrating T cells after dendritic cell vaccination. This clone was counted a single time. The CDR3 spans 17 residues. Germline loops: CDR1 MNHNS, CDR2 SASEGT. V was clipped by 0 bases and J by 0 bases, with 14 bases between them. Input was 2 to 2.5 ug genomic DNA, or all available if less. Assay used: immunoSEQ multiplex PCR; TCRdb lists only in-frame clones, some missing. The sample shows roughly 70,000 clones, about four fifths of them seen only once. The sample was blood, taken before dendritic cell vaccination. This chain links TRBV6-1 with TRBJ1-2; TRBD1 might be the D (5 bases). The TCR comes from a human donor with glioblastoma. The CDR3 here is CASSEAPGLGANYGYTF. DNA of the CDR3: TGTGCCAGCAGTGAAGCGCCAGGGCTCGGTGCTAACTATGGCTACACCTTC.